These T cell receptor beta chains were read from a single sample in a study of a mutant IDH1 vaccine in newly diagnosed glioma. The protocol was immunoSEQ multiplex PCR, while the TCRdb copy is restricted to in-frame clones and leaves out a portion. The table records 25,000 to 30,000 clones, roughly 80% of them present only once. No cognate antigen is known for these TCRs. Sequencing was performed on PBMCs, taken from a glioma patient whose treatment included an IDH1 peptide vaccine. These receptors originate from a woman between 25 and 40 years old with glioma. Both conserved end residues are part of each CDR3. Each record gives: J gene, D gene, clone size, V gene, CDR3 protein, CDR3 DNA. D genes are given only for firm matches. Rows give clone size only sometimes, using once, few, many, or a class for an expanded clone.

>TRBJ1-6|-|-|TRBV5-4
CASSSLGLGDSPLHF
TGTGCCAGCAGCTCGTTGGGCCTCGGGGATTCACCCCTCCACTTT
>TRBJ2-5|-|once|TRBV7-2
CASSLLLPGGGETQYF
TGTGCCAGCAGCTTACTCCTACCGGGTGGGGGAGAGACCCAGTACTTC
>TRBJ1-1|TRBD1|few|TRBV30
CAWRTNRDRNTEAFF
TGTGCCTGGAGAACTAACCGGGACAGGAACACTGAAGCTTTCTTT
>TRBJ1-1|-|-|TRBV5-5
CASSVVEIGRMNTEAFF
TGTGCCAGCAGCGTTGTCGAAATCGGACGGATGAACACTGAAGCTTTCTTT
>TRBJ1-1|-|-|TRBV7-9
CASSSQGHTEAFF
TGTGCCAGCAGCTCTCAGGGGCACACTGAAGCTTTCTTT
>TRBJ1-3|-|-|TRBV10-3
CAITGQVSGNTIYF
TGTGCCATCACGGGGCAGGTCTCTGGAAACACCATATATTTT
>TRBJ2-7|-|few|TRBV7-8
CASSPQAGAMAYEQYF
TGTGCCAGCAGCCCGCAGGCGGGGGCGATGGCCTACGAGCAGTACTTC
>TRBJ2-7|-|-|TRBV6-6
CASSYALLNSWEQYF
TGTGCCAGCAGTTACGCCCTCTTAAACTCATGGGAGCAGTACTTC
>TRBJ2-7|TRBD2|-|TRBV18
CASSGGGNYEQYF
TGTGCCAGCTCAGGCGGGGGTAACTACGAGCAGTACTTC
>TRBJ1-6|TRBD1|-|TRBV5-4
CASTTQGDNSPLHF
TGTGCCAGCACCACCCAGGGGGATAATTCACCCCTCCACTTT
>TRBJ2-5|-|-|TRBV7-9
CASSRRIQETQYF
TGTGCCAGCAGCCGCAGGATCCAAGAGACCCAGTACTTC
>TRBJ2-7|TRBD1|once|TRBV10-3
CAISGQGYEQYF
TGTGCCATCAGTGGACAGGGATACGAGCAGTACTTC
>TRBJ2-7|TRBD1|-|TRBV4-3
CASSIGTGGLDSYEQYF
TGCGCCAGCTCAATAGGGACAGGGGGACTCGACTCCTACGAGCAGTACTTC
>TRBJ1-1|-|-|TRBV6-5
CASSYAGTMKGTEAFF
TGTGCCAGCAGTTACGCGGGCACGATGAAGGGGACTGAAGCTTTCTTT
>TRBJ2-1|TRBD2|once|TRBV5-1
CASTSGTSGQSSYNEQFF
TGCGCCAGCACCTCTGGGACTAGCGGCCAAAGCTCCTACAATGAGCAGTTCTTC
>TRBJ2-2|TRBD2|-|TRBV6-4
CASSELAGGTGELFF
TGTGCCAGCAGTGAATTAGCGGGAGGCACCGGGGAGCTGTTTTTT